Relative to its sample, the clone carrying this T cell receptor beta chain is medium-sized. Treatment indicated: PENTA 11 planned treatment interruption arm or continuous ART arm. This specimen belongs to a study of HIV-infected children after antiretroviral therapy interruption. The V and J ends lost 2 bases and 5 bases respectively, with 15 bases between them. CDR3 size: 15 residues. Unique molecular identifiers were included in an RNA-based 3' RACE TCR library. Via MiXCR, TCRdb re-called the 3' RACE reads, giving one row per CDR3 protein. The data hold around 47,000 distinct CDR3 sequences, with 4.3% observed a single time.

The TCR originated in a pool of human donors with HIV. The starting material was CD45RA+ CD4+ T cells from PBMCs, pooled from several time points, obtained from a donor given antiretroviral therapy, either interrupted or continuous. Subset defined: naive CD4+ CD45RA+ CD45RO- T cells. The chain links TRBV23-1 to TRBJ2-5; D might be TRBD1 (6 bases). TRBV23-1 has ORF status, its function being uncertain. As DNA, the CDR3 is TGCGCCAGCAGTCAAGTAAACCGGGACAATGAGACCCAGTACTTC. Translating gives CASSQVNRDNETQYF.